Following are 13 T cell receptor beta chains from one sample sequenced in a study of blood T cell repertoires in COVID-19. Clones were read by immunoSEQ multiplex PCR, and TCRdb kept only the in-frame ones, dropping some. This sample yields fewer than 200,000 clones, of which 80% to 90% are seen a single time; 3.5% to 4% belongs to the top ten. The specimen sequenced was PBMCs or T cells enriched from blood (not recorded which). The receptors stem from a woman in her fifties or sixties in a cohort exposed to, infected with or recovered from COVID-19 (not recorded which).

The chain couples TRBV11-2 to TRBJ2-2; 9 nucleotides line up with TRBD1. Trimming at V came to 4 bases and at J to 3 bases, leaving 6 bases not matched to a gene. Germline values: CDR1 SGHAT, CDR2 FQNNGV. The CDR3 extends over 16 amino acids. Written as DNA, the CDR3 is TGTGCCAGCAGCTACAAGACAGGGGGATACACCGGGGAGCTGTTTTTT. It codes for CASSYKTGGYTGELFF.

This chain links TRBV19 with TRBJ2-2, with D perhaps TRBD1 (5 bases). This CDR3 region has 16 residues. Germline V gene sequence: CDR1 LNHDA, CDR2 SQIVND (reference sequence). V was pared by 0 bases and J by 7 bases, with 15 bases between. The CDR3 is CASSIDRWQGSGELFF. Written as DNA, the CDR3 is TGTGCCAGTAGTATAGATCGGTGGCAGGGCAGCGGGGAGCTGTTTTTT.

The J gene is TRBJ1-6, the V gene TRBV18; possible D gene TRBD1, 5 bases. The CDR3 totals 15 residues. Between the trimmed V and J ends, which lost 6 bases and 5 bases, there was a span of 14 bases. Germline V gene lookup returns CDR1 KGHSH and CDR2 LQKENI. CDR3 protein: CASSPATGDNSPLHF. The CDR3 DNA sequence: TGTGCCAGCTCCCCGGCCACAGGAGATAATTCACCCCTCCACTTT. Drawing the rest from reference TRBV18 and TRBJ1-6, the complete variable domain is NAGVMQNPRHLVRRRGQEARLRCSPMKGHSHVYWYRQLPEEGLKFMVYLQKENIIDESGMPKERFSAEFPKEGPSILRIQQVVRGDSAAYFCASSPATGDNSPLHFGNGTRLTVT.

This clone has a single count. J is TRBJ1-6 and V is TRBV27, with 7 bases aligning to TRBD1. The CDR3 is 17 residues long. J gave up 5 bases and V 4 bases, and 11 bases lay outside the gene matches. The germline gives CDR1 MNHEY, CDR2 SMNVEV (reference sequence). The CDR3 DNA reads as TGTGCCAGCAGTTCAAACAGGGGAACGGGCGATAATTCACCCCTCCACTTT. It yields the protein CASSSNRGTGDNSPLHF.

The V and J genes are TRBV19 and TRBJ1-4; D is unresolved. V lost 4 bases and J 8 bases, leaving 14 bases between the germline ends. In germline, CDR1 is LNHDA, CDR2 SQIVND (reference sequence). The CDR3 loop spans 14 amino acids. CDR3 DNA: TGTGCCAGTAGTAATCCTCTCGGGAAGGAAAAACTGTTTTTT. Amino acids: CASSNPLGKEKLFF.

This clone was counted between two and nine times. The chain links TRBV19 to TRBJ1-5, with TRBD1 identical over 8 bases. Germline V gene sequence: CDR1 LNHDA, CDR2 SQIVND (reference sequence). This CDR3 is 17 amino acids long. V gave up 5 bases and J gave up 0 bases; unmatched junction bases: 9. The DNA of the CDR3 is TGTGCCAGTAGTCGAGGGACAGGCGCATATAGCAATCAGCCCCAGCATTTT. Its translation is CASSRGTGAYSNQPQHF.

This clone has more than one count but fewer than ten. V usage is TRBV18 and J usage is TRBJ2-7; D might be TRBD2 (6 bases). V lost 2 bases, J lost 4 bases, and 15 bases lay in between. Germline assignment: CDR1 KGHSH and CDR2 LQKENI. The length of the CDR3 is 15 residues. The CDR3 reads CASSPYGGLRYEQYF. As DNA, the CDR3 is TGTGCCAGCTCACCATATGGAGGGTTGAGGTACGAGCAGTACTTC.

This chain links TRBV5-8 with TRBJ1-2, with 8 positions matching TRBD1. There are 13 residues in the CDR3. V shed 5 bases and J 6 bases; nucleotides not matched to a gene: 6. CDR1 is SGHTS and CDR2 is YDEGEE in the germline V gene. CDR3 amino acids: CASSIDRGDGYTF. CDR3 sequence (DNA): TGTGCCAGCAGTATCGACAGGGGCGATGGCTACACCTTC.

This chain joins TRBV28 and TRBJ1-1; 7 bases align to TRBD1. Germline loops: CDR1 MDHEN, CDR2 SYDVKM. The CDR3 spans 17 residues. J was trimmed by 4 bases and V by 2 bases; bases with no gene match: 13. The CDR3: CASSLQGVGVGRTEAFF. DNA of the CDR3: TGTGCCAGCAGTTTACAGGGGGTCGGTGTTGGTCGCACTGAAGCTTTCTTT.

V gene TRBV30 combines with J gene TRBJ1-3; a possible D gene is TRBD1 (5 bases). Per germline, CDR1 GTSNPN and CDR2 SVGIG (reference sequence). Trimming took off 5 bases at V and 4 bases at J, with 12 bases between the two ends. This CDR3 region has 13 residues. CDR3 in amino acids: CAWQTAPGNTIYF. CDR3 DNA: TGTGCCTGGCAGACAGCCCCGGGAAACACCATATATTTT.

This chain connects TRBV14 to TRBJ2-1, with 13 bases fitting TRBD2. V lost 6 bases, J lost 10 bases, and 3 bases stayed unmatched. Germline-derived CDR1 and CDR2 are SGHDN and FVKESK. There are 13 residues in the CDR3. CDR3 coding DNA: TGTGCCAGCAGGACTAGCGGGAGGATGGAGCAGTTCTTC. Its translation: CASRTSGRMEQFF.

This chain joins TRBV9 and TRBJ2-3; D call uncertain. The length of the CDR3 is 15 residues. The ends were cut back, 1 base at V and 4 bases at J, with 13 bases in the middle. Germline assignment: CDR1 SGDLS and CDR2 YYNGEE. The CDR3, as DNA: TGTGCCAGCAGCGTATCTGGTACAGAGCCAGATACGCAGTATTTT. The encoded protein is CASSVSGTEPDTQYF.

This rearrangement joins TRBV28 to TRBJ1-5, with D possibly TRBD1 on 6 matching bases. From germline, CDR1 is MDHEN and CDR2 SYDVKM. The CDR3 sequence is 14 residues long. Trimming removed 6 bases at V and 3 bases at J, with 12 bases between. The CDR3: CASSHDRTNQPQHF. The CDR3 DNA reads as TGTGCCAGCAGCCATGACAGGACCAATCAGCCCCAGCATTTT.